This TCR beta chain was recovered during a study of CD8 T cells in ankylosing spondylitis. Study-wide results and caveats: Disease-linked clones were found to be CD8+ and relatively rare in peripheral blood. Blood of patients with ankylosing spondylitis appeared to be characterized by a TCR beta motif of 8 or 9 highly homologous variants. As reported, disease-linked clones showed significant enrichment in matched ankylosing spondylitis synovial fluid.

Germline-derived CDR1 and CDR2 are SNHLY and FYNNEI. This CDR3 is built from 17 residues. Trimming pared 7 bases from V and 1 base from J, leaving 20 bases between. As the method for making TCR beta libraries, quantitative 5'-RACE with molecular barcodes was used. TCRdb independently ran MiXCR on the 5' RACE reads; one entry per CDR3 protein. Of some 200,000 distinct CDR3 sequences detected, approximately 7.3% appear once; the ten largest clones hold 13% to 15%. This clonotype has a handful of counts. Its specificity is not known. This clonotype was sampled from a male donor with ankylosing spondylitis. The chain links TRBV2 to TRBJ1-5; D might be TRBD1 (5 bases). The specimen was blood, either unsorted or a sorted T cell fraction (not recorded which). CDR3 protein: CASIFPDGEGSNQPQHF. CDR3 coding DNA: TGTGCCAGCATCTTCCCAGACGGCGAGGGGAGCAATCAGCCCCAGCATTTT.